Following are 25 T cell receptor beta chains from one sample sequenced in a study of cytomegalovirus exposure and HLA in healthy donors. The PCR was carried out with 60 Vbeta primers and 13 Jbeta primers. Libraries were prepared by immunoSEQ multiplex PCR; TCRdb keeps only in-frame clonotypes and omits some of them. The sample yields fewer than 250,000 clones, approximately 83% seen once. The material sequenced was PBMCs. The receptors come from a boy aged 2 to 10 in good health and CMV-seronegative.

This chain uses TRBV5-1 with TRBJ1-1; TRBD1 might be the D (5 bases). V lost 4 bases to trimming and J lost 7 bases, with 26 bases between them. Germline lookup yields CDR1 SGHRS and CDR2 YFSETQ. The CDR3 length is 17 residues. The CDR3 region has the DNA TGCGCCAGCAGCCACCAGCTTTTTTCTGAGTCCCAGGGTGAAGCTTTCTTT. Protein: CASSHQLFSESQGEAFF.

The chain combines TRBV4-2 with TRBJ2-7; D is possibly TRBD1 (6 bases). The CDR3 runs 13 residues. The germline V gene encodes CDR1 LGHNA and CDR2 YNFKEQ. V was cut by 3 bases and J by 1 base, with 7 bases left in between. The CDR3 region is CASSQGTSYEQYF. The CDR3, as DNA: TGTGCCAGCAGCCAGGGGACATCCTACGAGCAGTACTTC.

The chain is built from TRBV30 and TRBJ2-1, with 13 bases that match TRBD2. CDR1 and CDR2 (germline): GTSNPN, SVGIG (reference sequence). The trim removed 2 bases at V and 9 bases at J, leaving 4 bases unmatched. CDR3 length equals 14 residues. Written as DNA, the CDR3 is TGTGCCTGGAGTAGGGGACTAGCGGGACTTGAGCAGTTCTTC. It codes for CAWSRGLAGLEQFF.

This clone was seen a handful of times. V usage is TRBV6-6 and J usage is TRBJ2-3, with D perhaps TRBD2 (5 bases). Germline-derived CDR1 and CDR2 are MNHNY and SVGAGI (reference sequence). The CDR3 loop spans 15 amino acids. Trimming took 4 bases from V and 0 from J, leaving 11 bases between them. The CDR3 coding sequence is TGTGCCAGCAGTTCGTCCGGGATCAGCACAGATACGCAGTATTTT. Translating gives CASSSSGISTDTQYF.

The chain joins TRBV7-8 to TRBJ1-2; 9 bases are a match to TRBD1. Germline CDR1 and CDR2: SGHVS and FQNEAQ. Trimming took 5 bases from V and 6 from J; bases not matched to a gene: 7. This CDR3 comprises 14 residues. The chain's CDR3 is CASSILGTGNGYTF. Here the CDR3 DNA reads TGTGCCAGCAGCATCCTAGGGACAGGGAATGGCTACACCTTC.

The chain carries TRBV7-9 and TRBJ1-1, with D possibly being TRBD1 (5 bases). The CDR3 totals 14 residues. CDR1 and CDR2 from the germline V gene are SEHNR and FQNEAQ (reference sequence). The ends were cut back, 5 bases at V and 7 bases at J, with 17 bases in the middle. This CDR3 is CASSEGPLEGEAFF. The CDR3 nucleotides are TGTGCCAGCAGCGAGGGACCCTTGGAGGGTGAAGCTTTCTTT.

The rearrangement uses TRBV30 and TRBJ2-5; the D gene is possibly TRBD2 (6 bases). The DNA matches TRBJ2-7 better at its end, which makes the J call doubtful. CDR3 length: 13 amino acids. The germline gives CDR1 GTSNPN, CDR2 SVGIG (reference sequence). CDR3 nucleotides: TGTGCCTTGGAGGGCCTCCTCTCCTACGAGCAGTACTTC. This translates into CALEGLLSYEQYF.

This clone was observed once. CDR3 region: CASSIGGTATGYTF. In DNA, the CDR3 is TGTGCCAGTAGTATAGGGGGGACAGCTACTGGCTACACCTTC. The V gene is TRBV19, the J gene TRBJ1-2; 7 bases are a match to TRBD1. This CDR3 has 14 amino acids. V dropped 1 base and J dropped 7; count of bases not matched to a gene: 6. The germline V gene has CDR1 LNHDA and CDR2 SQIVND (reference sequence).

The chain is built from TRBV6-5 and TRBJ2-7, with TRBD2 as a possible D gene (5 bases). The V gene lost 4 bases and the J gene lost 7 bases, with 14 bases spanning the gap. Germline values: CDR1 MNHEY, CDR2 SVGAGI. The CDR3 loop spans 13 amino acids. CDR3 sequence: CASSSRAAVEQYF. The CDR3 DNA reads as TGTGCCAGCAGTTCGCGGGCCGCAGTGGAGCAGTACTTC.

V usage is TRBV4-2 and J usage is TRBJ2-3; 10 positions agree with TRBD1. Per germline, CDR1 LGHNA and CDR2 YNFKEQ. J was trimmed by 3 bases and V by 4 bases; bases with no gene match: 7. The CDR3 contains 16 residues. The CDR3 DNA follows: TGTGCCAGCAGCCCAAGCCAGGGACAGGGGACAGATACGCAGTATTTT. The encoded protein is CASSPSQGQGTDTQYF.

Only one count was recorded for this clone. The chain couples TRBV30 to TRBJ1-1; D gene unclear. The CDR3 is 11 residues long. The V end was cut by 2 bases, the J end by 7 bases, with 8 bases between. CDR1 GTSNPN and CDR2 SVGIG come from the germline V gene (reference sequence). CDR3: CAWSSAGEAFF. DNA for the CDR3: TGTGCCTGGAGTTCGGCAGGTGAAGCTTTCTTT. The whole variable domain, filled in from reference TRBV30 and TRBJ1-1, reads SQTIHQWPATLVQPVGSPLSLECTVEGTSNPNLYWYRQAAGRGLQLLFYSVGIGQISSEVPQNLSASRPQDRQFILSSKKLLLSDSGFYLCAWSSAGEAFFGQGTRLTVV.

CDR3 in amino acids: CAWSPGTEAFF. In DNA, the CDR3 is TGTGCCTGGAGTCCAGGGACTGAAGCTTTCTTT. The genes are TRBV30 and TRBJ1-1, with a weak D call TRBD1 (5 bases). V lost 2 bases and J lost 5, with 6 bases in between. CDR1 GTSNPN and CDR2 SVGIG come from the germline V gene (reference sequence). The CDR3 is made up of 11 amino acids.

In its sample, this clone was seen once. The CDR3 sequence: CASSEAGGGTDTQYF. The CDR3 region has the DNA TGTGCCAGCAGTGAAGCAGGGGGAGGGACAGATACGCAGTATTTT. The chain is built from TRBV6-1 and TRBJ2-3, with D possibly matching TRBD2 (7 bases). The CDR3 spans 15 residues. Between the trimmed V and J ends, which lost 0 bases and 3 bases, there was a span of 10 bases. CDR1 is MNHNS and CDR2 is SASEGT in the germline V gene.

The chain recombines TRBV9 with TRBJ2-3; 10 bases match TRBD2. V dropped 0 bases and J dropped 5; count of bases not matched to a gene: 6. The CDR3 sequence is 16 residues long. Germline V lookup: CDR1 SGDLS, CDR2 YYNGEE. CDR3 sequence reads: CASSVGIGLAEDTQYF. DNA of the CDR3: TGTGCCAGCAGCGTAGGGATTGGACTAGCGGAAGATACGCAGTATTTT.

The chain couples TRBV11-3 to TRBJ1-1, with D possibly TRBD1 on 5 matching bases. V was clipped by 2 bases and J by 3 bases, with 7 bases between them. CDR1 and CDR2 (germline): SGHNT, YENEEA. The CDR3 loop spans 13 amino acids. The CDR3 DNA sequence: TGTGCCAGCAGCTTATCGGGGGACACTGAAGCTTTCTTT. This codes for CASSLSGDTEAFF.

This chain uses TRBV6-5 with TRBJ2-1, with D unclear. CDR3 length: 14 residues. Trimming removed 7 bases from V and 6 bases from J, with 16 bases in between. Germline-derived CDR1 and CDR2 are MNHEY and SVGAGI. CDR3 sequence reads: CASINGVELNEQFF. The CDR3 DNA sequence: TGTGCCAGCATTAATGGAGTTGAACTCAATGAGCAGTTCTTC.

The rearrangement links TRBV6-7 to TRBJ1-6, with TRBD1 identical over 7 bases. TRBV6-7 is labeled an ORF, and its function is uncertain. The CDR3 is made up of 13 amino acids. The V segment lost 9 bases and the J segment 9 bases; nucleotides outside the gene matches: 8. This chain's CDR3 is CASNRGFGSPLHF. In DNA form, the CDR3 reads TGTGCCAGTAACAGGGGATTTGGTTCACCCCTCCACTTT.

This clone has only one observation. The chain carries TRBV7-9 and TRBJ2-3, with D unresolved. The V and J ends lost 7 bases and 0 bases respectively, with 11 bases between them. CDR1 SEHNR and CDR2 FQNEAQ come from the germline V gene (reference sequence). CDR3 length: 14 residues. The CDR3 spells CASTPTSSTDTQYF. CDR3 DNA: TGTGCCAGCACCCCGACTTCTAGCACAGATACGCAGTATTTT. The full variable domain, rest sourced from reference TRBV7-9 and TRBJ2-3, is DTGVSQNPRHKITKRGQNVTFRCDPISEHNRLYWYRQTLGQGPEFLTYFQNEAQLEKSRLLSDRFSAERPKGSFSTLEIQRTEQGDSAMYLCASTPTSSTDTQYFGPGTRLTVL.

The V call is TRBV19, the J call TRBJ1-6, with 8 bases matching TRBD1. This CDR3 contains 15 residues. The junction had 8 bases not matched to a gene; V was cut back by 3 bases and J by 10 bases. Germline V gene lookup returns CDR1 LNHDA and CDR2 SQIVND (reference sequence). As DNA, the CDR3 is TGTGCCAGTAGTATGGGGCAGACAGGGGACTCACCCCTCCACTTT. This translates into CASSMGQTGDSPLHF.

The count of this clone is one. The V and J genes are TRBV19 and TRBJ2-7; 7 nucleotides agree with TRBD1. The germline gives CDR1 LNHDA, CDR2 SQIVND (reference sequence). The CDR3 runs to 12 residues. The J segment lost 4 bases and the V segment lost 4 bases, leaving 1 base of the junction unmatched. The CDR3, as DNA: TGTGCCAGTAGTAGACAGGGTTACGAGCAGTACTTC. Translation gives CASSRQGYEQYF.

The rearrangement uses TRBV25-1 and TRBJ2-2, with TRBD1 matching 9 bases. With V trimmed by 8 bases and J by 5 bases, 6 bases remained unmatched. The CDR3 runs to 14 residues. Germline CDR1 is MGHDK and CDR2 is SYGVNS. CDR3 in amino acids: CASSGTGWTGELFF. For the CDR3, the DNA is TGTGCCAGCTCCGGGACAGGGTGGACCGGGGAGCTGTTTTTT.

The genes are TRBV15 and TRBJ1-2, with 7 bases aligning to TRBD1. The J segment lost 0 bases and the V segment lost 5 bases, leaving 3 bases of the junction unmatched. Germline V gene data show CDR1 as LNHNV and CDR2 as YYDKDF (reference sequence). The CDR3 is 14 amino acids. In DNA, the CDR3 is TGTGCCACCAGCGGACAGGAAACTAACTATGGCTACACCTTC. This codes for CATSGQETNYGYTF.

The chain links TRBV6-6 to TRBJ2-5; TRBD2 agrees at 8 bases. Trimming removed 9 bases from V and 11 bases from J; junction bases left unmatched: 14. The V gene's germline CDR1 is MNHNY and CDR2 SVGAGI (reference sequence). This CDR3 has 13 residues. Here the CDR3 DNA reads TGTGCCAGTACCGAAACCCGGGAGGGCAAGCAGTACTTC. Its protein product is CASTETREGKQYF.

The chain joins TRBV6-4 to TRBJ1-5, with 12 bases identical to TRBD1. Germline V gives CDR1 MRHNA, CDR2 SNTAGT. The CDR3 runs 17 residues. With V trimmed by 8 bases and J by 1 base, 9 bases remained unmatched. The CDR3 nucleotides read TGTGCCAGCGGGGGGACAGGGGGCGGTAGGAGCAATCAGCCCCAGCATTTT. This encodes CASGGTGGGRSNQPQHF.

In DNA, the CDR3 is TGTGCCTGGACCCGAGGAGGGCTTGGCTACACCTTC. Amino acids: CAWTRGGLGYTF. The chain recombines TRBV30 with TRBJ1-2; D gene ambiguous. Trimming stripped 4 bases from V and 7 bases from J, with 13 bases between. Germline CDR1 is GTSNPN and CDR2 is SVGIG (reference sequence). The CDR3 is 12 residues long.